This T cell receptor beta chain stems from a study of blood T cell repertoires in COVID-19. For the study at large: Samples taken during acute and convalescent COVID-19 were collected in the United States, Italy and Spain. Nucleic acid was either cDNA or gDNA, and it came from T cells, B-cell-depleted T cells, or PBMCs.

Per the authors' pipeline: The authors estimated nucleated cell counts from reference gene primer amplification. Assay used: immunoSEQ multiplex PCR; TCRdb lists only in-frame clones, some missing. The V and J calls and clone size come from that table; D and trimming were worked out from the DNA. The sample comprises roughly 99,000 clones, roughly 80% of which are singletons, and about 4% rests with the top ten. Germline V gene sequence: CDR1 MNHEY, CDR2 SVGEGT. Trimming removed 4 bases at V and 1 base at J, with 11 bases between. CDR3 length: 15 residues. The chain is built from TRBV6-2 or TRBV6-3 and TRBJ1-5; maybe TRBD1 (5 bases). Source material: peripheral blood. The sequence was obtained from a human donor in a cohort sampled during active COVID-19. The CDR3 spells CASSSGAGSNQPQHF. The CDR3 bases are TGTGCCAGCAGTTCGGGAGCAGGGAGCAATCAGCCCCAGCATTTT.